This is a list of T cell receptor beta chains from one sample in a study of blood T cell repertoires in COVID-19. Assay: immunoSEQ multiplex PCR; the TCRdb copy retains only in-frame clones and omits some. The sample contains roughly 180,000 clones, more than 80% of which appear only once. Sequenced: PBMCs or T cells enriched from blood (not recorded which). Receptor source: a man between 40 and 49 years old who had recovered from COVID-19. The CDR3 runs from the conserved cysteine through the conserved F or W. The D gene is left open where the match is weak. The size field is filled for only some rows; it gives once, few, many or a size class.

V: TRBV27; D: TRBD1; size: NA; J: TRBJ1-3; CDR3: CASSSAGGSGNTIYF; DNA: TGTGCCAGCAGTTCGGCAGGGGGCTCTGGAAACACCATATATTTT
V: TRBV11-2; D: TRBD1; size: NA; J: TRBJ2-7; CDR3: CASSLDLGTGGSYEQYF; DNA: TGTGCCAGCAGCTTAGATCTTGGGACAGGGGGTTCGTACGAGCAGTACTTC
V: TRBV27; D: TRBD1; size: NA; J: TRBJ1-6; CDR3: CASSLLSGQGDSPLHF; DNA: TGTGCCAGCAGTTTGCTATCGGGACAGGGAGATTCACCCCTCCACTTT
V: TRBV30; D: NA; size: NA; J: TRBJ1-1; CDR3: CAWRWGGTEAFF; DNA: TGTGCCTGGAGATGGGGGGGCACTGAAGCTTTCTTT
V: TRBV24-1; D: TRBD1; size: NA; J: TRBJ1-2; CDR3: CATSDVGQGSGYTF; DNA: TGTGCCACCAGTGACGTCGGACAGGGAAGCGGCTACACCTTC
V: TRBV7-2; D: NA; size: NA; J: TRBJ2-3; CDR3: CASSPRVGGGTDTQYF; DNA: TGTGCCAGCAGCCCGAGGGTTGGGGGCGGCACAGATACGCAGTATTTT
V: TRBV5-8; D: NA; size: NA; J: TRBJ1-1; CDR3: CASSLVLGPNTEAFF; DNA: TGTGCCAGCAGCTTGGTACTGGGGCCGAACACTGAAGCTTTCTTT
V: TRBV28; D: NA; size: NA; J: TRBJ2-7; CDR3: CASRGQRIPYEQYF; DNA: TGTGCCAGCAGGGGGCAGCGAATACCCTACGAGCAGTACTTC
V: TRBV7-8; D: TRBD2; size: few; J: TRBJ2-5; CDR3: CASSLPSGSEETQYF; DNA: TGTGCCAGCAGCTTACCCAGCGGGAGTGAAGAGACCCAGTACTTC
V: TRBV5-1; D: NA; size: once; J: TRBJ2-7; CDR3: CASSSAGTREDEQYF; DNA: TGCGCCAGCAGCTCGGCCGGGACAAGGGAAGACGAGCAGTACTTC
V: TRBV9; D: NA; size: NA; J: TRBJ1-3; CDR3: CASSPLGNTIYF; DNA: TGTGCCAGCAGCCCCCTCGGAAACACCATATATTTT
V: TRBV19; D: NA; size: NA; J: TRBJ2-3; CDR3: CASSPERRDTQYF; DNA: TGTGCCAGTAGTCCTGAGAGGCGAGATACGCAGTATTTT
V: TRBV9; D: NA; size: NA; J: TRBJ1-1; CDR3: CASSVETGNTEAFF; DNA: TGTGCCAGCAGCGTAGAGACGGGGAACACTGAAGCTTTCTTT
V: TRBV18; D: TRBD1; size: NA; J: TRBJ2-2; CDR3: CASSLRTGQKTGELFF; DNA: TGTGCCAGCTCATTAAGGACAGGGCAGAAAACCGGGGAGCTGTTTTTT
V: TRBV5-1; D: TRBD1; size: NA; J: TRBJ1-2; CDR3: CASSSGSTGQGYGYTF; DNA: TGCGCCAGCAGCTCGGGCTCTACGGGACAGGGCTATGGCTACACCTTC
V: TRBV19; D: NA; size: NA; J: TRBJ1-4; CDR3: CASSIGGTLGEKLFF; DNA: TGTGCCAGTAGTATCGGCGGGACCCTCGGGGAAAAACTGTTTTTT